In this sample, the clone carrying this TCR beta chain turned up a few times. A library of TCRbeta sequences, prepared with unique molecular identifiers, was generated. MiXCR, applied by TCRdb to the PCR reads, yields one record per CDR3 protein. This sample has approximately 83,000 distinct CDR3 sequences, with more than 9% found just once. These data originate in a study of T-cell reconstitution after alpha-beta-depleted transplantation in children. Germline CDR1 reads SEHNR; CDR2 reads FQNEAQ (reference sequence). The V segment lost 5 bases and the J segment 7 bases; nucleotides outside the gene matches: 10. The CDR3 contains 14 residues.

The clonotype originates from a human donor who donated a stem cell graft to a child with inherited bone marrow failure. This sample comprised PBMCs from the stem cell graft donor, obtained from the stem cell graft. The J gene is TRBJ2-7, the V gene TRBV7-9; 8 bases agree with TRBD2. The CDR3 here is CASSPGGAIWEQYF. CDR3 sequence (DNA): TGTGCCAGCAGCCCCGGGGGGGCAATCTGGGAGCAGTACTTC.